The present entry profiles one T cell receptor beta chain with its context. Its antigen remains unknown. These data originate in a study of T-cell memory formation after mild COVID-19. On the study more broadly: The study found TCR clusters largely donor specific.

Looked up from germline, CDR1 is LGHDT and CDR2 is YNNKEL (reference sequence). Trimming removed 1 base at V and 0 bases at J, with 4 bases between. The CDR3 sequence is 13 residues long. Barcoded TCR alpha and TCR beta cDNA libraries with UMIs came from 5'RACE using constant-segment primers. TCRdb reanalysed the 5' RACE reads using MiXCR and keeps one entry per CDR3 protein. The repertoire has 120,000 to 150,000 distinct CDR3 sequences, approximately 5.7% of them found once; the top ten carry roughly 2.1%. Study conclusions and caveats: Contracting CD4+ clones sat mainly in CM and EM; CD8+ in EMRA. Pre-infection memory contained some responding clones, which suggested that cross-reactive memory had joined.

Sequenced input: PBMCs or a T cell subset sorted from them (not recorded which). The rearrangement links TRBV3-1 to TRBJ2-7; D uncertain. This receptor was obtained from an adult woman who had mild COVID-19 (a few samples of this study predate the infection). Cell type and time point are not known. CDR3: CASSQAVSYEQYF. CDR3 in DNA: TGTGCCAGCAGCCAAGCCGTCTCCTACGAGCAGTACTTC.